These 14 T cell receptor beta chains came from one sample sequenced in a study of cytomegalovirus exposure and HLA in healthy donors. Vbeta (60) and Jbeta (13) primers were used in the PCR. Profiling relied on immunoSEQ multiplex PCR, and the TCRdb table lists in-frame clones only, not all of them. This sample has 75,000 to 100,000 clones, with 70% to 80% found just once. Sequencing input: PBMCs. The receptors derive from a man aged 55-75 years in good health and CMV-seronegative.

The chain is built from TRBV6-1 and TRBJ2-7; 9 bases are a match to TRBD1. Germline V gene sequence: CDR1 MNHNS, CDR2 SASEGT. The CDR3 has 15 amino acids. V shed 7 bases, J shed 6 bases, and the junction held 13 bases outside the gene matches. In nucleotides, the CDR3 is TGTGCCAGCACCCAAAGGAGTACGGGACAGGGCGAGCAGTACTTC. It encodes CASTQRSTGQGEQYF.

This clone came up a few times. The chain is built from TRBV15 and TRBJ2-1; TRBD1 agrees at 8 bases. V trimming: 6 bases; J trimming: 5 bases; junction bases outside the gene matches: 9. Germline-derived CDR1 and CDR2 are LNHNV and YYDKDF (reference sequence). This CDR3 is built from 15 residues. The CDR3 protein is CATRFRTGKNNEQFF. The CDR3 DNA sequence: TGTGCCACCAGGTTCCGGACAGGGAAGAACAATGAGCAGTTCTTC. Based on the CDR3 plus reference TRBV15 and TRBJ2-1, the full variable domain is DAMVIQNPRYQVTQFGKPVTLSCSQTLNHNVMYWYQQKSSQAPKLLFHYYDKDFNNEADTPDNFQSRRPNTSFCFLDIRSPGLGDTAMYLCATRFRTGKNNEQFFGPGTRLTVL.

This clone was observed a few times. The chain carries TRBV7-9 and TRBJ1-4; tentative D call: TRBD1 (5 bases). CDR3 length: 11 residues. Germline values: CDR1 SEHNR, CDR2 FQNEAQ (reference sequence). The CDR3, as DNA: TGTTCCATAGACAGAAATGAAAAACTGTTTTTT. This codes for CSIDRNEKLFF.

V gene TRBV28 combines with J gene TRBJ2-2; the match to TRBD2 covers 11 bases. The germline V gene encodes CDR1 MDHEN and CDR2 SYDVKM. With V trimmed by 7 bases and J by 3 bases, 16 bases remained unmatched. This CDR3 is built from 19 residues. CDR3 protein: CASTNPGLAEDHYTGELFF. In DNA form, the CDR3 reads TGTGCCAGCACCAATCCGGGACTAGCGGAAGACCATTACACCGGGGAGCTGTTTTTT.

The CDR3 protein is CATRGLDTEAFF. DNA of the CDR3: TGTGCCACAAGGGGTCTGGACACTGAAGCTTTCTTT. The gene calls are TRBV10-3 and TRBJ1-1, with D maybe TRBD1 (5 bases). Deletions cut 10 bases from V and 3 bases from J, with 12 bases between. Germline V gives CDR1 ENHRY, CDR2 SYGVKD. The CDR3 sequence is 12 residues long.

This clone was counted a few times. V usage is TRBV20-1 and J usage is TRBJ2-5, with D uncertain. This CDR3 spans 11 amino acids. V was trimmed by 7 bases and J by 1 base, leaving 7 bases between them. CDR1 and CDR2 from the germline V gene are DFQATT and SNEGSKA (reference sequence). The CDR3 region has the DNA TGCAGTGGGCTAGGCCAAGAGACCCAGTACTTC. Its translation: CSGLGQETQYF.

This clone occurred once. The V and J genes are TRBV11-2 and TRBJ2-7, with 11 bases identical to TRBD1. With V trimmed by 1 base and J by 5 bases, 4 bases remained unmatched. This CDR3 comprises 15 residues. Germline CDR1 is SGHAT and CDR2 is FQNNGV. In DNA, the CDR3 is TGTGCCAGCAGCTTAGTCGGGACAGGGGGGGACGAGCAGTACTTC. Its translation is CASSLVGTGGDEQYF.

The chain combines TRBV15 with TRBJ1-4; 12 nucleotides line up with TRBD1. The V and J ends lost 0 bases and 8 bases, in that order; junction bases with no gene match: 4. The V gene's germline CDR1 is LNHNV and CDR2 YYDKDF (reference sequence). CDR3 length: 16 amino acids. The CDR3 here is CATSRDRGTGGEKLFF. In DNA, the CDR3 is TGTGCCACCAGCAGAGATCGCGGGACAGGGGGCGAAAAACTGTTTTTT.

This clone has only a few counts. The chain is built from TRBV6-1 and TRBJ2-3; possible D gene TRBD2, 6 bases. The V and J ends lost 7 bases and 1 base respectively, with 15 bases between them. This CDR3 is 15 amino acids long. In germline, CDR1 is MNHNS, CDR2 SASEGT. The CDR3 loop is CASTLEWGGTDTQYF. DNA of the CDR3: TGTGCCAGCACCCTAGAGTGGGGGGGCACAGATACGCAGTATTTT.

The chain is built from TRBV9 and TRBJ2-3; 10 positions match TRBD2. The CDR3 totals 16 residues. Germline V gives CDR1 SGDLS, CDR2 YYNGEE. Trimming at V came to 2 bases and at J to 1 base, leaving 4 bases not matched to a gene. CDR3 DNA sequence: TGTGCCAGCAGCGTCCTAGCGGGAGTTGGCACAGATACGCAGTATTTT. This codes for CASSVLAGVGTDTQYF. Using reference TRBV9 and TRBJ2-3 for the parts outside the CDR3, the full variable domain is DSGVTQTPKHLITATGQRVTLRCSPRSGDLSVYWYQQSLDQGLQFLIQYYNGEERAKGNILERFSAQQFPDLHSELNLSSLELGDSALYFCASSVLAGVGTDTQYFGPGTRLTVL.

This chain joins TRBV6-1 and TRBJ2-1, with TRBD1 matching 9 bases. V was clipped by 6 bases and J by 8 bases; unmatched bases: 8. CDR1 is MNHNS, CDR2 SASEGT, per germline. The CDR3 has 14 residues. CDR3 bases: TGTGCCAGCAGCGCCCGGACAGGGGCGCATGAGCAGTTCTTC. Its translation: CASSARTGAHEQFF.

This clone was seen a handful of times. The rearrangement joins TRBV27 to TRBJ1-1, with D uncertain. The ends were cut back, 3 bases at V and 1 base at J, with 9 bases in the middle. Per the germline V gene, CDR1 is MNHEY and CDR2 is SMNVEV (reference sequence). This CDR3 has 14 amino acids. Here the CDR3 reads CASSLAAWNTEAFF. The CDR3 bases are TGTGCCAGCAGTTTGGCTGCATGGAACACTGAAGCTTTCTTT.

The V and J genes are TRBV7-2 and TRBJ2-1; 9 bases match TRBD2. CDR3 size: 15 residues. The V gene's germline CDR1 is SGHTA and CDR2 FQGNSA. J gave up 8 bases and V 2 bases, and 7 bases lay outside the gene matches. The CDR3 coding sequence is TGTGCCAGCAGCTTAACTAGCGGGCCGGCCCATGAGCAGTTCTTC. It specifies CASSLTSGPAHEQFF.

The V and J genes are TRBV6-5 and TRBJ1-1; D uncertain. Germline values: CDR1 MNHEY, CDR2 SVGAGI. Trimming pared 6 bases from V and 3 bases from J, leaving 14 bases between. The CDR3 has 14 residues. CDR3 loop: CASSDPRRDTEAFF. Written as DNA, the CDR3 is TGTGCCAGCAGCGACCCCCGACGGGACACTGAAGCTTTCTTT.